These 22 T cell receptor beta chains were all obtained from the same sample, sequenced in a study of T cell repertoires in cytomegalovirus infection. One entry per CDR3 protein, called by TCRdb with MiXCR from the reads. Of 200,000 to 300,000 distinct CDR3 sequences listed, roughly an eighth are singletons. The source material was PBMCs. These receptors originate from a human donor in good health (CMV status not recorded). Some clones in this sample may be carry-over from other donors' samples.

This clonotype was seen at least ten times. One end of the junction is discordant with germline, which a read error may explain. This chain uses TRBV29-1 with TRBJ2-3; 10 bases line up with TRBD2. In germline, CDR1 is SQVTM, CDR2 ANQGSEA. This CDR3 has 14 amino acids. In DNA form, the CDR3 reads TGCAGCGTGGAAGCGGGAGGGTTAGGAGATACGCAGTATTTT. Its translation is CSVEAGGLGDTQYF.

This clonotype was seen more than once but under ten times. The chain joins TRBV7-2 to TRBJ2-7; D is undetermined. V was pared by 1 base and J by 2 bases, with 9 bases between. The CDR3 contains 14 residues. Germline values: CDR1 SGHTA, CDR2 FQGNSA. The CDR3 DNA is TGTGCCAGCAGCTTAGTTGATACCACCTACGAGCAGTACTTC. Translation gives CASSLVDTTYEQYF.

This clonotype was counted at least ten times. This chain joins TRBV20-1 and TRBJ1-5; no clear D. V was pared by 3 bases and J by 0 bases, with 12 bases between. This CDR3 region has 15 residues. Germline loops: CDR1 DFQATT, CDR2 SNEGSKA (reference sequence). CDR3: CSASPLSNSNQPQHF. The CDR3 DNA sequence: TGCAGTGCTAGCCCACTATCGAATAGCAATCAGCCCCAGCATTTT.

J is TRBJ2-7 and V is TRBV19; a weak D match, TRBD1 (5 bases). The CDR3 consists of 13 residues. Trimming took off 6 bases at V and 3 bases at J, with 12 bases between the two ends. Germline V gene data show CDR1 as LNHDA and CDR2 as SQIVND (reference sequence). The CDR3 region has the DNA TGTGCCAGTAGCCTGACAGAGGACTACGAGCAGTACTTC. Amino acid sequence: CASSLTEDYEQYF.

This clonotype was recorded at least ten times. The chain uses TRBV7-2 and TRBJ2-1; 8 nucleotides align to TRBD2. The CDR3 covers 15 residues. Losses at the gene ends were 5 bases for V and 8 bases for J; bases not matched to a gene: 11. Germline V lookup: CDR1 SGHTA, CDR2 FQGNSA. DNA of the CDR3: TGTGCCAGCAGCCCCGTCGGGGGGGCTGCGGATGAGCAGTTCTTC. It specifies CASSPVGGAADEQFF.

This clonotype appeared many times. This chain connects TRBV29-1 to TRBJ1-2; 7 positions agree with TRBD1. The CDR3 has 13 amino acids. V shed 6 bases and J 8 bases; nucleotides not matched to a gene: 12. Per germline, CDR1 SQVTM and CDR2 ANQGSEA. The CDR3 DNA reads TGCAGCGTGCCGGCTCAGGGGGAAGAGGGCTACACCTTC. Its protein is CSVPAQGEEGYTF.

The chain couples TRBV5-4 to TRBJ1-5, with D unresolved. Germline V CDR1 and CDR2: SGHNT, YYREEE (reference sequence). Trimming shortened V by 4 bases and J by 6 bases, and 11 bases separated the two germline ends. The CDR3 is 13 residues long. CDR3 loop: CASSPKEGQPQHF. DNA for the CDR3: TGTGCCAGCAGCCCGAAAGAGGGTCAGCCCCAGCATTTT.

The V and J genes are TRBV7-9 and TRBJ2-3; 11 positions agree with TRBD2. After removal of 1 base from V and 1 base from J, the junction contained 4 bases not matched to a gene. This CDR3 is built from 17 residues. CDR1 and CDR2 (germline): SEHNR, FQNEAQ (reference sequence). CDR3 coding DNA: TGTGCCAGCAGCTTAGAACTAGCGGGAGTTGGCACAGATACGCAGTATTTT. Its translation is CASSLELAGVGTDTQYF.

In this sample, this clonotype turned up many times. This rearrangement joins TRBV28 to TRBJ2-7; D may be TRBD2 (7 bases). The CDR3 runs to 15 residues. The V gene's germline CDR1 is MDHEN and CDR2 SYDVKM. V was cut by 6 bases and J by 0 bases, with 15 bases left in between. The chain's CDR3 is CASRGGAESSYEQYF. CDR3 DNA sequence: TGTGCCAGCAGGGGGGGGGCAGAGAGCTCCTACGAGCAGTACTTC. The entire variable domain, with the rest obtained from reference TRBV28 and TRBJ2-7, is as follows: DVKVTQSSRYLVKRTGEKVFLECVQDMDHENMFWYRQDPGLGLRLIYFSYDVKMKEKGDIPEGYSVSREKKERFSLILESASTNQTSMYLCASRGGAESSYEQYFGPGTRLTVT.

DNA of the CDR3: TGCGCCAGCAGCCAAGATTCTAGCGGGGCGAACACCGGGGAGCTGTTTTTT. It translates to CASSQDSSGANTGELFF. The rearrangement uses TRBV4-1 and TRBJ2-2; 9 bases align to TRBD2. CDR1 is MGHRA, CDR2 YSYEKL, per germline. J was trimmed by 0 bases and V by 0 bases; bases with no gene match: 2. The CDR3 has 17 amino acids.

In its sample, this clonotype was seen a few times. This sequence joins TRBV27 and TRBJ1-2, with D possibly being TRBD1 (5 bases). With 3 bases removed from V and 2 bases from J, the gap between germline ends came to 16 bases. The CDR3 loop spans 16 amino acids. The germline CDR1 and CDR2 sequences are MNHEY and SMNVEV (reference sequence). The CDR3 is CASSLRRGTTNYGYTF. For the CDR3, the DNA is TGTGCCAGCAGTTTGAGGAGGGGTACTACAAACTATGGCTACACCTTC.

This clonotype was counted many times. The chain links TRBV19 to TRBJ1-2; D not resolved. Trimming removed 5 bases from V and 10 bases from J, with 14 bases in between. Germline-derived CDR1 and CDR2 are LNHDA and SQIVND (reference sequence). This CDR3 comprises 12 residues. This chain's CDR3 is CASSLGDFSYTF. The CDR3 nucleotides are TGTGCCAGTAGTCTCGGGGATTTTTCCTACACCTTC.

Remarks on this clonotype: A much more abundant neighbour one base away suggests this may be a read error. The CDR3 region has the DNA TGTGCCAGCGGAGGGGGCTATGTGGCCAACGTCCTGACTTTC. As protein: CASGGGYVANVLTF. The gene calls are TRBV6-6 and TRBJ2-6; D might be TRBD1 (7 bases). V was cut by 8 bases and J by 6 bases, with 14 bases left in between. The CDR3 sequence is 14 residues long. CDR1 and CDR2 from the germline V gene are MNHNY and SVGAGI (reference sequence).

The rearrangement links TRBV6-6 to TRBJ2-7, with D perhaps given as TRBD1 or TRBD2 (5 bases each). The CDR3 has 11 amino acids. The V gene's germline CDR1 is MNHNY and CDR2 SVGAGI (reference sequence). Trimming took off 6 bases at V and 7 bases at J, with 10 bases between the two ends. DNA for the CDR3: TGTGCCAGCAGGGGGGTTCGGGAGCAGTACTTC. Translation: CASRGVREQYF.

In this sample, this clonotype turned up a few times. The J gene is TRBJ1-1, the V gene TRBV7-9; D may be TRBD1 (5 bases). The CDR3 loop spans 14 amino acids. The germline V gene encodes CDR1 SEHNR and CDR2 FQNEAQ (reference sequence). V was clipped by 6 bases and J by 1 base, with 12 bases between them. The CDR3 coding sequence is TGTGCCAGCAGTCAGGACGGACAGAACACTGAAGCTTTCTTT. It encodes CASSQDGQNTEAFF.

The sample holds many counts of this clonotype. The chain combines TRBV12-3 or TRBV12-4 with TRBJ1-1; D might be TRBD1 (5 bases). CDR3 size: 15 residues. Trimming pared 5 bases from V and 4 bases from J, leaving 17 bases between. The CDR3: CASSLRDPVVTEAFF. The CDR3 bases are TGTGCCAGCAGTCTCCGGGACCCGGTGGTCACTGAAGCTTTCTTT.

V gene TRBV29-1 combines with J gene TRBJ1-4; D is undetermined. The germline CDR1 and CDR2 sequences are SQVTM and ANQGSEA. Trimming took 2 bases from V and 8 from J, leaving 6 bases between them. The CDR3 totals 11 residues. CDR3 sequence reads: CSVEWREKLFF. Written as DNA, the CDR3 is TGCAGCGTTGAATGGAGGGAAAAACTGTTTTTT. Full variable domain (rest looked up from reference TRBV29-1 and TRBJ1-4): SAVISQKPSRDICQRGTSLTIQCQVDSQVTMMFWYRQQPGQSLTLIATANQGSEATYESGFVIDKFPISRPNLTFSTLTVSNMSPEDSSIYLCSVEWREKLFFGSGTQLSVL.

The table lists this clonotype with a few counts. This rearrangement joins TRBV20-1 to TRBJ1-4; TRBD1 aligns across 8 bases. V dropped 3 bases and J dropped 8; count of bases not matched to a gene: 2. CDR3 length: 12 residues. Germline values: CDR1 DFQATT, CDR2 SNEGSKA (reference sequence). In nucleotides, the CDR3 is TGCAGTGCTAGGACAGGGGCAGAAAAACTGTTTTTT. Translated: CSARTGAEKLFF.

This clonotype has at least ten counts. The chain is built from TRBV6-4 and TRBJ2-1, with D possibly being TRBD1 (6 bases). The CDR3 is 13 amino acids. V was clipped by 0 bases and J by 6 bases, with 6 bases between them. Germline CDR1 MRHNA, CDR2 SNTAGT. Here the CDR3 DNA reads TGTGCCAGCAGTGACTCGGACAGCAATGAGCAGTTCTTC. Protein sequence: CASSDSDSNEQFF.

In its sample, this clonotype was seen many times. The chain links TRBV7-2 to TRBJ2-7; D is unresolved. Looked up from germline, CDR1 is SGHTA and CDR2 is FQGNSA. This CDR3 has 13 amino acids. Trimming cost V 5 bases and J 3 bases, with 11 bases left between them. CDR3 amino acids: CASSLRVHYEQYF. The CDR3 DNA is TGTGCCAGCAGCCTCCGGGTCCACTACGAGCAGTACTTC. The full variable domain, rest sourced from reference TRBV7-2 and TRBJ2-7, is GAGVSQSPSNKVTEKGKDVELRCDPISGHTALYWYRQSLGQGLEFLIYFQGNSAPDKSGLPSDRFSAERTGGSVSTLTIQRTQQEDSAVYLCASSLRVHYEQYFGPGTRLTVT.

This clonotype was seen more than once but under ten times. This chain links TRBV6-6 with TRBJ1-1, with D perhaps TRBD1 (5 bases). From germline, CDR1 is MNHNY and CDR2 SVGAGI (reference sequence). The CDR3 is made up of 15 amino acids. V lost 2 bases to trimming and J lost 4 bases, with 14 bases between them. CDR3 region: CASSYEDGGRTEAFF. The CDR3 DNA follows: TGTGCCAGCAGTTACGAGGATGGGGGTCGCACTGAAGCTTTCTTT.

This clonotype was counted many times. The J gene is TRBJ2-2, the V gene TRBV4-1; 7 nucleotides align to TRBD1. Germline CDR1 reads MGHRA; CDR2 reads YSYEKL. V shed 0 bases and J 0 bases; nucleotides not matched to a gene: 1. The CDR3 has 16 residues. Here the CDR3 reads CASSQEGTANTGELFF. The CDR3 DNA sequence: TGCGCCAGCAGCCAAGAGGGGACAGCGAACACCGGGGAGCTGTTTTTT.